The TCR beta chain described here comes from a study of T cells in Graves' hyperthyroidism and ophthalmopathy. Study information: Peripheral blood samples were taken at initial diagnosis, prior to any treatment.

Across 18 months, stable Graves' hyperthyroidism was marked by no progression to ophthalmopathy. Participants, patients aged 18 to 65, had newly diagnosed hyperthyroidism with a duration under 2 months. Reasons for excluding patients were uncontrolled infection, other autoimmune disease, pregnancy or lactation. Per the germline V gene, CDR1 is SEHNR and CDR2 is FQNEAQ (reference sequence). Trimming pared 5 bases from V and 7 bases from J, leaving 14 bases between. This CDR3 is built from 13 residues. This clonotype turned up a few times. The investigators amplified TCR beta CDR3 regions from RNA transcripts. A first-round RT-PCR of the TCR CDR3 used the HTBI primer set. Using its own MiXCR run on the multiplex PCR reads, TCRdb lists one record per CDR3 protein. The sample records roughly 700,000 distinct CDR3 sequences, 30% to 40% being singletons.

What was sequenced was blood. The chain uses TRBV7-9 and TRBJ1-2; TRBD1 is a possible D gene (5 bases). The source is a woman between 35 and 50 years old with Graves' hyperthyroidism. CDR3: CASSPSGGVGYTF. The CDR3 nucleotides are TGTGCCAGCAGCCCCTCGGGGGGGGTTGGCTACACCTTC.